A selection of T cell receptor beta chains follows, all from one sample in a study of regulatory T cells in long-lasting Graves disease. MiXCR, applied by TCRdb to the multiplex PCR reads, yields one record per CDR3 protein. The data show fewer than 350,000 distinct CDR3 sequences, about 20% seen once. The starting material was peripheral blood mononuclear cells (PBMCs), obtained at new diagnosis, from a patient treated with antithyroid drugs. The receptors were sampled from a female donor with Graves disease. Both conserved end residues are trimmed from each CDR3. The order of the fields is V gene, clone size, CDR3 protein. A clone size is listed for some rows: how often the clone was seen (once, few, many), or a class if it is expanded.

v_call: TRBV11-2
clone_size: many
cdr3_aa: ASTQIPRFKNTEAF

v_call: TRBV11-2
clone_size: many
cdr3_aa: ASSIGTTHNEQF

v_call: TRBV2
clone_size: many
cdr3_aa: ASSRAFDPYEQY

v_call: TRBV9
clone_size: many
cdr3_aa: ASSVSSGRFTYNEQF

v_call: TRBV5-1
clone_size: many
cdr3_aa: ASSSQAGNTEAF

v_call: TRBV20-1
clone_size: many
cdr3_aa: SANLGDRGYNEQF

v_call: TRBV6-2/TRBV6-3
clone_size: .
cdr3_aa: ASSLRGASGSNEQY

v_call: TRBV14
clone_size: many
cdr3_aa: ASSQEWGYTEAF

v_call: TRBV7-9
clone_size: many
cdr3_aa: ASSLAGANQPQH

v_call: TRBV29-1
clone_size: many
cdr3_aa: SAVGGRHEQY

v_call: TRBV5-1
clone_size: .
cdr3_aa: ASSFQPGLVNNEQF

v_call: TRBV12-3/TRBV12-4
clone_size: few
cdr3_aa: ASSLFGRKYNEQF

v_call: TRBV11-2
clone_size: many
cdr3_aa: ASSLEPFRGEQY

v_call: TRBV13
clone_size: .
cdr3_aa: ASGLGFGANVLT

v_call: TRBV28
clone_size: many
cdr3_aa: ASSQPGQGPAGELF

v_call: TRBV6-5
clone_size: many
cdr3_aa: ASSYTLDSHQETQY

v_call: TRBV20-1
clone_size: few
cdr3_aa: SASIQGSSGNTIY

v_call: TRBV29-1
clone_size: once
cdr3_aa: SVDPWDTGELF

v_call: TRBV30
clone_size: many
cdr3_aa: AWRTQITSYNSPLH

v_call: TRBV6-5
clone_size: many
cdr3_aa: ASSYSGGLSYEQY

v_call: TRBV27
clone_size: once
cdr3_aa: ASSFVGGNTEAF

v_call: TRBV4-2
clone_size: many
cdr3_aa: ASSQASTGRYEQY

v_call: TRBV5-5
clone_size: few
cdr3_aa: ASSYSGTPITSLH

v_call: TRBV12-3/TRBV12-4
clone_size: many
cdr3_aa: ASSQAATAYEQY

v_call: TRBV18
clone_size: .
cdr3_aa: ASSAGDYEQY

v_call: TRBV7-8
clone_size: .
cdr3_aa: ASSHGTGQYYGYT

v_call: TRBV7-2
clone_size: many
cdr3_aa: ASSLDPRGARY

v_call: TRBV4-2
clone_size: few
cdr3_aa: ASSQEKRDNEQF

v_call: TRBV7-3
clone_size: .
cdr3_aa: ASSWTDTGELF

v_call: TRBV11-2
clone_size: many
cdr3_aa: ASSIKTSHTEVF

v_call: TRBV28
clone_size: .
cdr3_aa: ASLLQGGGYEQY

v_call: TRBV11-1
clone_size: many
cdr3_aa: ASTLGGAEQF

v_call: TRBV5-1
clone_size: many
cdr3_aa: ASSLSGETNQPQH

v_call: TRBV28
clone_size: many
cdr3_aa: ASSLRAGHPYEQY

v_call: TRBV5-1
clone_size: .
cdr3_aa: ASSYRTSGRGGETQY

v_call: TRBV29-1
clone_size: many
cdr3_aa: SVVQGTDTQY

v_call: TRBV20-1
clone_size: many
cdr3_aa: SARGSVVEQY

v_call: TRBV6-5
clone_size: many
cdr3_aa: ASSSRLAGDGYEQY

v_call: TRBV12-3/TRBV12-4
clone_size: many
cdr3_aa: ASRPTGSNTGELF

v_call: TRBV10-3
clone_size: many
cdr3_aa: AISPDRAQETQY